This T cell receptor (beta chain) originates from a study of T-cell reconstitution after alpha-beta-depleted transplantation in children. This clonotype was seen repeatedly, ten times or more. Using unique molecular identifiers, the investigators prepared the TCRbeta library. TCRdb redid the calling of the PCR reads with MiXCR, one entry per CDR3 protein. The repertoire has around 370,000 distinct CDR3 sequences, under 13% of them found once; the top ten carry 2% to 3%. The CDR3 is made up of 14 amino acids. Germline CDR1 is KGHSH and CDR2 is LQKENI. Trimming at V came to 6 bases and at J to 4 bases, leaving 8 bases not matched to a gene.

This TCR was recovered from a human donor who donated a stem cell graft to a child with acute lymphoblastic leukemia. Sequenced material: PBMCs from the stem cell graft donor, taken from the stem cell graft. The chain links TRBV18 to TRBJ1-1, with 7 bases matching TRBD1. The CDR3 spells CASSQGGRGTEAFF. The DNA of the CDR3 is TGTGCCAGCTCTCAGGGGGGGCGGGGCACTGAAGCTTTCTTT.